The 10 T cell receptor beta chains in this list originate from one sample, sequenced in a study of identical twins (dated by TCRdb to between 2015 and 2016). Libraries were prepared through 5' RACE. These reads were obtained on an Illumina HiSeq 2000. TCRdb ran its own pipeline on the public reads, namely fastp trimming at Q25 and MiXCR clone calling, and kept in-frame beta chains. One record per CDR3 amino acid sequence lists the most common genes and DNA. The sample table holds approximately 690,000 distinct CDR3 sequences, of which over 5% were seen once. The top ten clones comprise around 1.7% of the sample. Sequences were obtained from naive T cells sorted from blood. The sample's cell subset or site label, in plain terms: cells isolated with a human naive T-cell isolation kit. These receptors were obtained from a man younger than 35 in good health.

The chain has TRBV5-6 and TRBJ2-5; tentative D call: TRBD2 (5 bases). Germline lookup yields CDR1 SGHDT and CDR2 YYEEEE. The V gene lost 4 bases and the J gene lost 7 bases, with 17 bases spanning the gap. CDR3 size: 14 residues. The CDR3 loop reads CASSPGLSWGTQYF. For the CDR3, the DNA is TGTGCCAGCAGCCCTGGACTCTCCTGGGGGACCCAGTACTTC.

The chain uses TRBV5-1 and TRBJ2-3; TRBD2 matches at 12 bases. Trimming cost V 0 bases and J 3 bases; bases outside gene matches: 5. CDR1 and CDR2 from the germline V gene are SGHRS and YFSETQ. The CDR3 extends over 17 amino acids. The CDR3 sequence: CASSLAGTSGSTDTQYF. DNA of the CDR3: TGCGCCAGCAGCTTGGCCGGGACTAGCGGGTCTACAGATACGCAGTATTTT. Combining the CDR3 with reference TRBV5-1 and TRBJ2-3 gives the whole variable domain KAGVTQTPRYLIKTRGQQVTLSCSPISGHRSVSWYQQTPGQGLQFLFEYFSETQRNKGNFPGRFSGRQFSNSRSEMNVSTLELGDSALYLCASSLAGTSGSTDTQYFGPGTRLTVL.

This clonotype has a handful of counts. J is TRBJ2-7 and V is TRBV7-9; D is perhaps TRBD1 (6 bases). Germline V gives CDR1 SEHNR, CDR2 FQNEAQ (reference sequence). The CDR3 extends over 13 amino acids. Trimming left V 5 bases short and J 7 bases short, with 15 bases between. This chain's CDR3 is CASSRDTSREQYV. The CDR3, as DNA: TGTGCCAGCAGCAGGGACACCTCGAGGGAGCAGTACGTC.

This clonotype showed up many times. The rearrangement links TRBV29-1 to TRBJ2-1, with D possibly being TRBD1 (5 bases). Germline V gene lookup returns CDR1 SQVTM and CDR2 ANQGSEA. The CDR3 covers 14 residues. Trimming took 2 bases from V and 4 from J, leaving 12 bases between them. As DNA, the CDR3 is TGCAGCGTTGAACGGGTCAGGGCTTACAATGAGCAGTTCTTC. This gives the protein CSVERVRAYNEQFF.

This clonotype was recorded at least ten times. This sequence joins TRBV20-1 and TRBJ2-2, with 7 positions matching TRBD1. This CDR3 has 15 residues. With V trimmed by 6 bases and J by 3 bases, 10 bases remained unmatched. CDR1 and CDR2 (germline): DFQATT, SNEGSKA (reference sequence). As DNA, the CDR3 is TGCAGTGCCATATCACGGGACAGATACACCGGGGAGCTGTTTTTT. It encodes CSAISRDRYTGELFF.

In this sample, this clonotype turned up a few times. This sequence joins TRBV20-1 and TRBJ2-2; 9 bases line up with TRBD1. Germline V gives CDR1 DFQATT, CDR2 SNEGSKA (reference sequence). The CDR3 has 14 amino acids. The V gene end was trimmed by 5 bases and the J gene end by 6 bases; junction bases not matched to a gene: 7. CDR3: CSAEGQGSPGELFF. The CDR3 region has the DNA TGCAGTGCTGAGGGACAGGGAAGTCCCGGGGAGCTGTTTTTT.

The sample holds a few counts of this clonotype. This sequence joins TRBV5-1 and TRBJ2-1; the D is unclear. The ends were cut back, 0 bases at V and 6 bases at J, with 10 bases in the middle. The CDR3 is made up of 14 amino acids. CDR1 is SGHRS and CDR2 is YFSETQ in the germline V gene. The CDR3 DNA reads as TGCGCCAGCAGCTTGGGTGGCCTCTTCAATGAGCAGTTCTTC. It codes for CASSLGGLFNEQFF. Full variable domain (remainder filled in from reference TRBV5-1 and TRBJ2-1): KAGVTQTPRYLIKTRGQQVTLSCSPISGHRSVSWYQQTPGQGLQFLFEYFSETQRNKGNFPGRFSGRQFSNSRSEMNVSTLELGDSALYLCASSLGGLFNEQFFGPGTRLTVL.

The chain carries TRBV6-5 and TRBJ2-7; D is unresolved. CDR3 length: 9 amino acids. Germline CDR1 MNHEY, CDR2 SVGAGI. The V end was cut by 11 bases, the J end by 3 bases, with 5 bases between. The CDR3 coding sequence is TGTGCCGACAACTACGAGCAGTACTTC. It translates to CADNYEQYF.

The V call is TRBV7-2, the J call TRBJ2-5; TRBD1 agrees at 10 bases. Germline V lookup: CDR1 SGHTA, CDR2 FQGNSA. The CDR3 runs 14 residues. V lost 4 bases to trimming and J lost 3 bases; unmatched junction nucleotides: 2. The CDR3 nucleotides read TGTGCCAGCAGCTGGACAGGGGGAAAAGAGACCCAGTACTTC. This gives the protein CASSWTGGKETQYF. The full variable domain, completed using reference TRBV7-2 and TRBJ2-5, is GAGVSQSPSNKVTEKGKDVELRCDPISGHTALYWYRQSLGQGLEFLIYFQGNSAPDKSGLPSDRFSAERTGGSVSTLTIQRTQQEDSAVYLCASSWTGGKETQYFGPGTRLLVL.

This clonotype was seen only a few times. The V gene is TRBV20-1, the J gene TRBJ2-3; TRBD1 matches 8 bases. The germline gives CDR1 DFQATT, CDR2 SNEGSKA (reference sequence). This CDR3 region has 15 residues. V lost 1 base and J lost 4; bases outside the gene matches: 7. For the CDR3, the DNA is TGCAGTGCTAGAGCCACCGCAGGGGGCCCAGATACGCAGTATTTT. Translating it yields CSARATAGGPDTQYF.